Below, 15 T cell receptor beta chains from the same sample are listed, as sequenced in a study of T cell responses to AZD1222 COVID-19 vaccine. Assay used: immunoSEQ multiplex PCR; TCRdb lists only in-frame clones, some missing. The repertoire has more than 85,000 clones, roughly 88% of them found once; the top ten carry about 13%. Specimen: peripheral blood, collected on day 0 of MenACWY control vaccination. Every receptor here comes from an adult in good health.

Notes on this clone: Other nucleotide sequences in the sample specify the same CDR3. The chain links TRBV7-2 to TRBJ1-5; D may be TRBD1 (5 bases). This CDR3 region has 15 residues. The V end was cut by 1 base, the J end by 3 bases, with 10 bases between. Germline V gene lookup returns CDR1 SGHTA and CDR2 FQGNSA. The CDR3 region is CASSLERGSNQPQHF. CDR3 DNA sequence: TGTGCCAGCAGCTTAGAAAGGGGTTCCAATCAGCCCCAGCATTTT.

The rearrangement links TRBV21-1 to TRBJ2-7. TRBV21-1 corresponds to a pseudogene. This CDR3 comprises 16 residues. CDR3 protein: CASSKEVTAEGYEQYF. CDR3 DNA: TGTGCCAGCAGCAAAGAGGTAACAGCAGAGGGGTACGAGCAGTACTTC.

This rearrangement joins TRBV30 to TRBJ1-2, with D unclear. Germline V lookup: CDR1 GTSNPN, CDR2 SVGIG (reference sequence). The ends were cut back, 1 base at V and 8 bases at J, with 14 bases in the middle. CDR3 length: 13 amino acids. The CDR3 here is CAWSATSAVGYTF. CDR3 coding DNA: TGTGCCTGGAGTGCGACATCGGCGGTAGGCTACACCTTC.

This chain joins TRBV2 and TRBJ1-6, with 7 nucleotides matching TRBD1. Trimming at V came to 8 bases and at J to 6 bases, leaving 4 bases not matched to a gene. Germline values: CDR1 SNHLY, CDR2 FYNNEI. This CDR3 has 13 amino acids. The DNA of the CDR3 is TGTGCCAGCGGGGGACAGACTAATTCACCCCTCCACTTT. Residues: CASGGQTNSPLHF.

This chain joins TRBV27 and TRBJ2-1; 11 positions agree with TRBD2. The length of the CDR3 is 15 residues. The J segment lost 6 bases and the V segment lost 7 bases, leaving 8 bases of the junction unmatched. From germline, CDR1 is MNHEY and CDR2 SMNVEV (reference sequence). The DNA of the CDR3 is TGTGCCAGCAAAGAGGTTAGCGGGGGGGCCAATGAGCAGTTCTTC. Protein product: CASKEVSGGANEQFF.

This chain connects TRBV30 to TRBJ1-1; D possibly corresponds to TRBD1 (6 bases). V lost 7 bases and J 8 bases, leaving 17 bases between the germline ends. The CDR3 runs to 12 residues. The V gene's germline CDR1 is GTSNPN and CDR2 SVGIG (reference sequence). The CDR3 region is CALHYQGREAFF. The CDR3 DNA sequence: TGTGCCTTACACTACCAGGGGCGGGAAGCTTTCTTT.

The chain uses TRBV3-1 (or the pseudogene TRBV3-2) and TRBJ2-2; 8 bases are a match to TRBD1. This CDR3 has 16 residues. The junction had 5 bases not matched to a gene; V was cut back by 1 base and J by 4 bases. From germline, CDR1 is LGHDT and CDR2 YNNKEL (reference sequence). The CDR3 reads CASSQGTGRRTGELFF. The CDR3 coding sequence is TGTGCCAGCAGCCAAGGGACAGGGAGGCGCACCGGGGAGCTGTTTTTT.

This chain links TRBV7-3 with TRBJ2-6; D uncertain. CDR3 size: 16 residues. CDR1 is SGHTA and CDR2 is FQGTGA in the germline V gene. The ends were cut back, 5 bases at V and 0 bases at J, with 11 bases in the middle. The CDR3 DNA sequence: TGTGCCAGCAGCAGAGGACCGCCCTCTGGGGCCAACGTCCTGACTTTC. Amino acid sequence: CASSRGPPSGANVLTF.

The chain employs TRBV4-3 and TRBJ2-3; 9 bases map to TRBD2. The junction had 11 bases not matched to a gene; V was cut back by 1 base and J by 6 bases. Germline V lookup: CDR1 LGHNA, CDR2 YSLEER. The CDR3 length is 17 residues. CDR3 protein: CASSQVVAGGPLDTQYF. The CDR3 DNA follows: TGCGCCAGCAGCCAAGTCGTGGCGGGGGGGCCCCTGGATACGCAGTATTTT.

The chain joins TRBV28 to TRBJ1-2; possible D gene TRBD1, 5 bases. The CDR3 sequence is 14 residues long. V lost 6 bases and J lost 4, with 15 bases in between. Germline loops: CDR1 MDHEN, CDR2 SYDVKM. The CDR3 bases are TGTGCCAGCAGCACGCCGGGACTCGGCTATGGCTACACCTTC. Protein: CASSTPGLGYGYTF.

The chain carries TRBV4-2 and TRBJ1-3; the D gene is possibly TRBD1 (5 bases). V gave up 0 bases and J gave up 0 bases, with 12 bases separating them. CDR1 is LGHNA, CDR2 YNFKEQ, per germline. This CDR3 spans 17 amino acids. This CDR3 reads CASSQELGPSSGNTIYF. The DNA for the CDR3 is TGTGCCAGCAGCCAAGAGTTGGGACCCAGCTCTGGAAACACCATATATTTT.

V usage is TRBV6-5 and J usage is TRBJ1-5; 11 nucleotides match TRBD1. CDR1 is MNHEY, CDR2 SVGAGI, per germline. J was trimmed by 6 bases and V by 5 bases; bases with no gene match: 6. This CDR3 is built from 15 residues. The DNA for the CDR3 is TGTGCCAGCAGTAGGGGACAGGGGGTTGGTCAGCCCCAGCATTTT. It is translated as CASSRGQGVGQPQHF.

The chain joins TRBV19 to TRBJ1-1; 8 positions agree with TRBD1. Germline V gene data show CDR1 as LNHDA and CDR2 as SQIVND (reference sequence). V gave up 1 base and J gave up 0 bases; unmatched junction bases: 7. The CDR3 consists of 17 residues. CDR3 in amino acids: CASSIGYRQGMNTEAFF. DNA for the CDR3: TGTGCCAGTAGTATAGGATACAGACAGGGGATGAACACTGAAGCTTTCTTT.

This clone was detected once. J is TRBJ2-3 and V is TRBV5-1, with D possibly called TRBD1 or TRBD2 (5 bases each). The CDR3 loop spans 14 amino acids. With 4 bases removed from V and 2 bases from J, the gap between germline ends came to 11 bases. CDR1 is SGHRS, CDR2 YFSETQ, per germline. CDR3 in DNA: TGCGCCAGCAGCCCGGGACGGGACACAGATACGCAGTATTTT. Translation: CASSPGRDTDTQYF.

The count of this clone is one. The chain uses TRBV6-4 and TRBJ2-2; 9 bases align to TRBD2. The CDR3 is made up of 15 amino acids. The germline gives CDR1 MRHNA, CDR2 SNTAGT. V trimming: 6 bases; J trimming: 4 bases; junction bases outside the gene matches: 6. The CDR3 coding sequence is TGTGCCAGCAGCCCCGGACTAGCGCCCACCGGGGAGCTGTTTTTT. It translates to CASSPGLAPTGELFF.